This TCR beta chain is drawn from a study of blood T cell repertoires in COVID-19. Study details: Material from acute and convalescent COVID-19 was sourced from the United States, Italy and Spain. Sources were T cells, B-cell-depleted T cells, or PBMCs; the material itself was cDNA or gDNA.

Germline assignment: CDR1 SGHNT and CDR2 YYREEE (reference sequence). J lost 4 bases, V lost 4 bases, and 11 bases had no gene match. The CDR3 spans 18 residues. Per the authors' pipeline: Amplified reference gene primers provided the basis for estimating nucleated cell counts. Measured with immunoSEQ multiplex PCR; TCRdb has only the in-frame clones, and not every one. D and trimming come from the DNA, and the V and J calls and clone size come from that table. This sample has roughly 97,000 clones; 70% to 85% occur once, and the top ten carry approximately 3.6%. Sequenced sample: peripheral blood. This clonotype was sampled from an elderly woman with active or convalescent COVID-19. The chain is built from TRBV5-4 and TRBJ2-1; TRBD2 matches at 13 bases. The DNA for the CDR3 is TGTGCCAGCAGCCCCACCGGGACTAGCGGGAATTGGTACAATGAGCAGTTCTTC. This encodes CASSPTGTSGNWYNEQFF.